Included here is one TCR beta chain sequence, with context. The record originates from a study of cytomegalovirus exposure and HLA in healthy donors. The ends lost 1 base at V and 2 bases at J; junction bases unmatched: 6. CDR3 length equals 17 residues. In germline, CDR1 is SGHRS, CDR2 YFSETQ. With 60 Vbeta and 13 Jbeta primers, the PCR was carried out. The protocol was immunoSEQ multiplex PCR, while the TCRdb copy is restricted to in-frame clones and leaves out a portion. The data show some 200,000 clones, approximately 65% seen once. The TCR comes from a man aged 35 to 55 in good health and CMV-seronegative. The chain links TRBV5-1 to TRBJ2-1, with 10 bases identical to TRBD2. Sequences were obtained from PBMCs. The CDR3, as DNA: TGCGCCAGCAGCTTGACAAGGACTAGCGGTCCCTACAATGAGCAGTTCTTC. This gives the protein CASSLTRTSGPYNEQFF.